This TCR beta chain was identified during a study of control samples from healthy donors and cancer patients. Data came from immunoSEQ multiplex PCR; TCRdb stores just in-frame clones and leaves some out. The repertoire consists of approximately 100,000 clones, with roughly 89% occurring once and the leading ten covering around 3%. Germline V gene data show CDR1 as MDHEN and CDR2 as SYDVKM. V was cut by 3 bases and J by 3 bases, with 8 bases left in between. The CDR3 runs 14 residues. V gene TRBV28 combines with J gene TRBJ1-4; the D is unclear. Sequencing input: blood. This clonotype was obtained from a human donor in good health. The donor label of this sample is uncertain. This chain's CDR3 is CASSLVRANEKLFF. CDR3 bases: TGTGCCAGCAGTTTGGTCAGAGCTAATGAAAAACTGTTTTTT.